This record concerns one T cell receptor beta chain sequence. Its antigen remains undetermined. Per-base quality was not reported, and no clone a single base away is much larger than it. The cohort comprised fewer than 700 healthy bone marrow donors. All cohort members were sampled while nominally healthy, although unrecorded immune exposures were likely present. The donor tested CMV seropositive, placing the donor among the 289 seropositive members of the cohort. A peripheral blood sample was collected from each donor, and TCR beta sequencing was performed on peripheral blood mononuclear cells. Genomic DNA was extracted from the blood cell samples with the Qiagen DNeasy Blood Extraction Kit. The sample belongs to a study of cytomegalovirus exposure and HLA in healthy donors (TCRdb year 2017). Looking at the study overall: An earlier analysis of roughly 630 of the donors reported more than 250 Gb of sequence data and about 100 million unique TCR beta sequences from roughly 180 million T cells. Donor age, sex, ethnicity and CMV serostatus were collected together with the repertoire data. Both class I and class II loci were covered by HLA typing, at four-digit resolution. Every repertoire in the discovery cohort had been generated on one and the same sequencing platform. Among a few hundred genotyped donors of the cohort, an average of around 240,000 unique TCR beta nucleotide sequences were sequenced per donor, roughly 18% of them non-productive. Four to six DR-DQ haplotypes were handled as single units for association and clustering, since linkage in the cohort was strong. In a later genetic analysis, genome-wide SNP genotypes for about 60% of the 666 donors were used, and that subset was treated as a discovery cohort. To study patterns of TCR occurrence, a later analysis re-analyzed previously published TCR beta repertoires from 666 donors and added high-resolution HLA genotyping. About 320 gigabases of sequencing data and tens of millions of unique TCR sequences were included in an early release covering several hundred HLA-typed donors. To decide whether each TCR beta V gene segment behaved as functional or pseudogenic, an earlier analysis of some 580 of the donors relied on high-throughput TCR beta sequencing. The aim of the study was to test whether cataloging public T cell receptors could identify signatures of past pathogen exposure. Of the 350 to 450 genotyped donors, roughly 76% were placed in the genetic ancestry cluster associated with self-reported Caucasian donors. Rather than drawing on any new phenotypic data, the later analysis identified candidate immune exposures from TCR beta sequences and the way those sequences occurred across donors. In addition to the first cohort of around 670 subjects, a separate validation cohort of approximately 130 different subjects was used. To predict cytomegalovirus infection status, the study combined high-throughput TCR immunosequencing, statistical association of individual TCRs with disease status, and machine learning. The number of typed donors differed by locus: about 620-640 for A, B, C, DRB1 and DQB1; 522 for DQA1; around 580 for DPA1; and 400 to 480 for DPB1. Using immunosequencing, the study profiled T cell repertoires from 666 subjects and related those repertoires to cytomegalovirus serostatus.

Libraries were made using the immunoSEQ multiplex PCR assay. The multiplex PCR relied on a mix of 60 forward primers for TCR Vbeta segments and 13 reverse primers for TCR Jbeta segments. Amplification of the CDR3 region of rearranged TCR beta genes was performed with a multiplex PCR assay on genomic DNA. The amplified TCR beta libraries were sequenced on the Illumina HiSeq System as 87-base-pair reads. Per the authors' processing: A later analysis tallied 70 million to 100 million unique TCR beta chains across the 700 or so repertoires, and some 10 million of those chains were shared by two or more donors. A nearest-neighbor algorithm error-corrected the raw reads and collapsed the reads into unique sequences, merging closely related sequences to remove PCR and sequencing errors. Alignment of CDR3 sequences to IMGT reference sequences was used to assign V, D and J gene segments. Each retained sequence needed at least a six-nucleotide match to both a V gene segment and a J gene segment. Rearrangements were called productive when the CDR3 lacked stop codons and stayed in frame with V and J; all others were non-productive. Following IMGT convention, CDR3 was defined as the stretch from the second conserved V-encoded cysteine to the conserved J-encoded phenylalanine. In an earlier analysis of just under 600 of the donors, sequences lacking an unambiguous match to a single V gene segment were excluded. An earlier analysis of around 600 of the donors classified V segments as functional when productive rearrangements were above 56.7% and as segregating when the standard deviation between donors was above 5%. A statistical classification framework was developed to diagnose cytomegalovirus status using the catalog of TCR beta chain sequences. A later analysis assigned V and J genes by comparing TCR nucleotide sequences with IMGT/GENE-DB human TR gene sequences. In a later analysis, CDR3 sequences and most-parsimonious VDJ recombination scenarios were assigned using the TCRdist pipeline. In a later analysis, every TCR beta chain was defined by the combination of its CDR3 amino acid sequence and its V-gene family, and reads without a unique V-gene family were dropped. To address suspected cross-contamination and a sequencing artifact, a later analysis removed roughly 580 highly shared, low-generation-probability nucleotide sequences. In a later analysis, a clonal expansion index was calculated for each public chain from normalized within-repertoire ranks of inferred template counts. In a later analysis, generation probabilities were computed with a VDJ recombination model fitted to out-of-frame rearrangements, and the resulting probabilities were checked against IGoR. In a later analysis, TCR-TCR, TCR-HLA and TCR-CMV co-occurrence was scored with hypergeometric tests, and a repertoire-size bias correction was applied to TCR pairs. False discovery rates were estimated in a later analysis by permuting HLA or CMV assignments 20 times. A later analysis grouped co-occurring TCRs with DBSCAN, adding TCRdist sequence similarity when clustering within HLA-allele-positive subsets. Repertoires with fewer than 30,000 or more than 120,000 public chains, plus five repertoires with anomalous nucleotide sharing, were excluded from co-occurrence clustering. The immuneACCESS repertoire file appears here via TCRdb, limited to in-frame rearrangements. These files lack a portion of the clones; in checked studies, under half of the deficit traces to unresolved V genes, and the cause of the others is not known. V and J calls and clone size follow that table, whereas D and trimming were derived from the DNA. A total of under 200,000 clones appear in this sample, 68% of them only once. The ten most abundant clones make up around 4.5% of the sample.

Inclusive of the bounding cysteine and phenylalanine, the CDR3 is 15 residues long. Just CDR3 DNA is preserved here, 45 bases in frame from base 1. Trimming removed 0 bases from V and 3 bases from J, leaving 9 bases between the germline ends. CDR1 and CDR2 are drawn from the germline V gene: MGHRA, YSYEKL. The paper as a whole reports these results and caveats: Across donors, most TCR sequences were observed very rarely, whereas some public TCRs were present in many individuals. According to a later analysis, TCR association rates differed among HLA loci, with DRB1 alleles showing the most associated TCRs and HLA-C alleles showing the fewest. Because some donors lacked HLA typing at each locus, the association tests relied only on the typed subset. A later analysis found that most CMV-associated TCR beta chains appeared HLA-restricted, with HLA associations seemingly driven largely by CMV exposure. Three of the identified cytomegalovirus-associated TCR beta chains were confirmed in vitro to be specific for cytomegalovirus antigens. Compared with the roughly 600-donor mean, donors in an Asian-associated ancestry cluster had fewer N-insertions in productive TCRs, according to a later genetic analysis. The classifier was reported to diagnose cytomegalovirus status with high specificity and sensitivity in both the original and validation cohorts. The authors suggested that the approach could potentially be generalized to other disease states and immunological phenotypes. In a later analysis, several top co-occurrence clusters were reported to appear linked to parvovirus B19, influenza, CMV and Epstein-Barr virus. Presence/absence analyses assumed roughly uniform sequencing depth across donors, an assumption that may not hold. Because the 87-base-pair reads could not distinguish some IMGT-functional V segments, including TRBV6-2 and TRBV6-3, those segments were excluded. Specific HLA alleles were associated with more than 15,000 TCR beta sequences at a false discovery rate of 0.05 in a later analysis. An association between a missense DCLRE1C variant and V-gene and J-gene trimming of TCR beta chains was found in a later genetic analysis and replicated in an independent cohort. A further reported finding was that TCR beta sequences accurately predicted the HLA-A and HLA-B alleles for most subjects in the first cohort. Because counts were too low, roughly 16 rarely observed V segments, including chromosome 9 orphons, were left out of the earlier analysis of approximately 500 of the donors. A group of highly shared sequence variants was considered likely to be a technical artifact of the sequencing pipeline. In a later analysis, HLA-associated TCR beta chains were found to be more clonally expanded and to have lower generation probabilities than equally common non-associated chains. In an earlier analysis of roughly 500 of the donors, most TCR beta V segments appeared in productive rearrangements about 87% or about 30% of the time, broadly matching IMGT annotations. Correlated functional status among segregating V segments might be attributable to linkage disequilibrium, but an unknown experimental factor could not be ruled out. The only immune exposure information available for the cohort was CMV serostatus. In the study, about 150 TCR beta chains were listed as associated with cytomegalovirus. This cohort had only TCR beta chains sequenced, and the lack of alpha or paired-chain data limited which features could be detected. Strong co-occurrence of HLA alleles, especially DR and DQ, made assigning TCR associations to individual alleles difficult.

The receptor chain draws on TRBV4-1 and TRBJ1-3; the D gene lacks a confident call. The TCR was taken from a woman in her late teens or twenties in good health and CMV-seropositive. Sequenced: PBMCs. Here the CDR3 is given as CASSQDAGYGNTIYF. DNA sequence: TGCGCCAGCAGCCAAGATGCGGGCTATGGAAACACCATATATTTT.